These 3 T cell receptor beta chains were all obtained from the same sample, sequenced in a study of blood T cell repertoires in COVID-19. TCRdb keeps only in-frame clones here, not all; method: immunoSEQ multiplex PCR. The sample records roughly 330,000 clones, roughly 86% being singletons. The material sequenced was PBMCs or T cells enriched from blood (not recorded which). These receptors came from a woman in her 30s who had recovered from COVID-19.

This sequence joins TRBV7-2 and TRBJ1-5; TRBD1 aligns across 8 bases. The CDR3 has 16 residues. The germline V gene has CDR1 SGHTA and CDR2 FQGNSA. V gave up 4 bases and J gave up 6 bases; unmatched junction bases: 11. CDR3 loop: CASSSQGASNGQPQHF. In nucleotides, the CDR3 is TGTGCCAGCAGCTCGCAGGGGGCGTCGAATGGTCAGCCCCAGCATTTT.

This CDR3 reads CASSPQGYNEKLFF. Written as DNA, the CDR3 is TGTGCCAGCAGCCCACAGGGGTATAATGAAAAACTGTTTTTT. The chain employs TRBV7-9 and TRBJ1-4, with 7 bases fitting TRBD1. With V trimmed by 5 bases and J by 4 bases, 4 bases remained unmatched. The CDR3 consists of 14 residues. The germline V gene encodes CDR1 SEHNR and CDR2 FQNEAQ (reference sequence).

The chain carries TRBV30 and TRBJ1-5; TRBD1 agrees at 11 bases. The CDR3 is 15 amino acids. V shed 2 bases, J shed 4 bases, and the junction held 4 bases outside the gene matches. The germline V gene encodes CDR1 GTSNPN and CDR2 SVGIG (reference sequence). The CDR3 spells CAWSPRDRGNQPQHF. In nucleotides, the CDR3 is TGTGCCTGGAGTCCCCGGGACAGGGGGAATCAGCCCCAGCATTTT.